This TCR beta chain was found in a study of blood T cells in healthy people across ages. Study details: About one barcoded beta molecule per two T cells was the capture yield of template switching. Points from the study as a whole: Long-lived and aged donors differed, with more naive CD4+ cells and higher diversity in the long-lived. Changes in expanded clonotypes were possibly confounded, as the CMV status of donors was unknown.

This clonotype appeared a few times. Its antigen remains unknown. V trimming: 5 bases; J trimming: 0 bases; junction bases outside the gene matches: 11. This CDR3 has 18 residues. Germline V gene data show CDR1 as SGHVS and CDR2 as FNYEAQ. Each individual donor underwent a draw of approximately 10 milliliters of peripheral blood. The authors ran a second PCR of about 6 to 11 cycles using a sample-barcoded 5' primer and a J-beta primer mix. TCRdb recomputed calls from the 5' RACE reads with MiXCR, one row per CDR3 protein. In the table there are 250,000 to 300,000 distinct CDR3 sequences, around 30% of which are singletons.

The chain uses TRBV7-6 and TRBJ2-3, with 10 bases that match TRBD2. The sample taken for sequencing was blood. This receptor was identified in a woman aged 70-85 years in good health. The CDR3 coding sequence is TGTGCCAGCAGCAGGACTAGCGGTTGGGGGGCTAGCACAGATACGCAGTATTTT. Translated: CASSRTSGWGASTDTQYF.